This T cell receptor beta chain originates from a study of shared clonotypes between healthy human individuals. Study details: Each donor's CD8 memory used one plate, CD8 naive two, each CD4 subset three.

Notes on this clone: Its antigen is unidentified.

J was trimmed by 8 bases and V by 6 bases; bases with no gene match: 11. Germline CDR1 MNHEY, CDR2 SVGAGI. The CDR3 loop spans 15 amino acids. CD8 memory fractions consisted of CD45RO+ and CCR7-negative CD45RA+ TemRA cells together. Study-level findings and limits: How much donors shared clonotypes was expected to be affected by sequencing depth.

Here immunoSEQ multiplex PCR was the method, and the copy in TCRdb shows in-frame clones only, minus some. The sample holds some 690,000 clones; 90% are singletons and the top ten take less than 40%. The chain is built from TRBV6-5 and TRBJ2-1; 9 bases fit TRBD2. The origin of this receptor is a man aged 18 to 30 in good health. Some clones in this sample may be carry-over from other donors' samples. Sequences were obtained from memory CD8+ T cells from PBMCs. Subset denoted: CD45RO+ cells pooled with CCR7-negative TemRA cells. Written as DNA, the CDR3 is TGTGCCAGCAGAAACCCTAGCGGGATAAGCGATGAGCAGTTCTTC. As protein: CASRNPSGISDEQFF.